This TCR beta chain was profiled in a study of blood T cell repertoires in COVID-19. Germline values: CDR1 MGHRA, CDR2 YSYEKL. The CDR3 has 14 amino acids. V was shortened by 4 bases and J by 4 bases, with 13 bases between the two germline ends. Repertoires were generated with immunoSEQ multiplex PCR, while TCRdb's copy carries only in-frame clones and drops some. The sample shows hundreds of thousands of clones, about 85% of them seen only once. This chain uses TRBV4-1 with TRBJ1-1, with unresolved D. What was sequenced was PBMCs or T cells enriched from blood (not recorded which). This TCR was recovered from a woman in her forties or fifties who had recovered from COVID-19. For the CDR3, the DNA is TGCGCCAGCAGCCTCCTTGAGGTCGGCACTGAAGCTTTCTTT. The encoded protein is CASSLLEVGTEAFF.